These T cell receptor beta chains were read from a single sample in a study of T cells in Graves' hyperthyroidism and ophthalmopathy. TCRdb itself ran the multiplex PCR reads through MiXCR, one entry per CDR3 protein. The repertoire holds 600,000 to 650,000 distinct CDR3 sequences, with under 25% as singletons. The sequenced sample was blood. Receptors originate from a man younger than 40 with Graves' ophthalmopathy. Both conserved end residues are part of each CDR3. Fields, in order: D gene, J gene, clone size, V gene, CDR3 DNA, CDR3 protein. The D gene is left open where the match is weak. Clone size is not always given. Where it is, it says once, few, many or a class for expanded clones.

>TRBD2|TRBJ2-1|few|TRBV5-1
TGCGCCAGCAGCTTGGTTGCGGGAGAGGCCTACAATGAGCAGTTCTTC
CASSLVAGEAYNEQFF
>TRBD2|TRBJ2-1|many|TRBV20-1
TGCAGTGCTGGACTAGCGGGAGGGCCCGGCAATGAGCAGTTCTTC
CSAGLAGGPGNEQFF
>-|TRBJ1-4|-|TRBV6-5
TGTGCCAGCAGTTCATATAATGAAAAACTGTTTTTT
CASSSYNEKLFF
>-|TRBJ2-7|few|TRBV12-3/TRBV12-4
TGTGCCAGCAGTTACTCGGCGAGGAGGGCCCAGGGGCCCTACGAGCAGTACTTC
CASSYSARRAQGPYEQYF
>-|TRBJ2-1|few|TRBV5-1
TGCGCCAGCCGAGGTACGGGGGATGAGCAGTTCTTC
CASRGTGDEQFF
>-|TRBJ2-1|-|TRBV6-5
TGTGCCAGCAGTTATGGGGGAGGGGGGTACAATGAGCAGTTCTTC
CASSYGGGGYNEQFF
>-|TRBJ2-1|many|TRBV29-1
TGCAGCGTTGAGGGGTACAATGAGCAGTTCTTC
CSVEGYNEQFF
>-|TRBJ2-7|-|TRBV29-1
TGCAGCGTTCGGGGTCTGTCCCCTTACGAGCAGTACTTC
CSVRGLSPYEQYF
>TRBD1|TRBJ2-1|few|TRBV6-1
TGTGCCAGCAGCTTCAGGGGACAGTCCTACAATGAGCAGTTCTTC
CASSFRGQSYNEQFF
>-|TRBJ2-5|few|TRBV11-2
TGTGCCAGCAGCCAAGTCGGGGGAGTGGCCCCACAAGAGACCCAGTACTTC
CASSQVGGVAPQETQYF
>-|TRBJ1-1|-|TRBV5-6
TGTGCCAGCAGCTTGGCCCGTAATATGATGGACACTGAAGCTTTCTTT
CASSLARNMMDTEAFF
>TRBD1|TRBJ1-5|many|TRBV12-3/TRBV12-4
TGTGCCAGCAGATATCAGGGACAGAATCAGCCCCAGCATTTT
CASRYQGQNQPQHF
>TRBD1|TRBJ2-7|many|TRBV7-2
TGTGCCAGCAGCTTACCGGGACAGGGAAAGTACGAGCAGTACTTC
CASSLPGQGKYEQYF
>-|TRBJ1-1|-|TRBV10-3
TGTGCCATCAGTGAGACAGAAAGGAACACTGAAGCTTTCTTT
CAISETERNTEAFF
>TRBD1|TRBJ1-4|few|TRBV7-9
TGTGCCAGCAGCACCCGACAGGGCGGTAATGAAAAACTGTTTTTT
CASSTRQGGNEKLFF
>-|TRBJ1-2|-|TRBV4-1
TGCGCCAGCAGCGTGCCGGGGGAAGACTATGGCTACACCTTC
CASSVPGEDYGYTF
>-|TRBJ1-2|many|TRBV3-1
TGTGCCAGCAGCCAAGGGGAGTATGGCTACACCTTC
CASSQGEYGYTF
>TRBD2|TRBJ2-3|many|TRBV6-1
TGTGCCAGCATATTCCCAAGACTAGCGGGGGCCACAGATACGCAGTATTTT
CASIFPRLAGATDTQYF
>-|TRBJ2-1|few|TRBV10-2
TGCGCCAGCCGGATGGCCTCAAACTCCTACAATGAGCAGTTCTTC
CASRMASNSYNEQFF
>-|TRBJ2-7|-|TRBV6-1
TGTGCCAGCAGTGAGAGGGACTCCTACGTCCTAAGTGAGCAGTACTTC
CASSERDSYVLSEQYF
>TRBD2|TRBJ2-3|-|TRBV30
TGTGCCTGGAGTGTCGATTTGACTAGCGGAGATACGCAGTATTTT
CAWSVDLTSGDTQYF
>-|TRBJ2-1|-|TRBV5-4
TGTGCCGGCAGCTTGCTAGGGGGTAGCTCCTACAATGAGCAGTTCTTC
CAGSLLGGSSYNEQFF
>-|TRBJ2-7|-|TRBV20-1
TGCAGTGCTTCCTCTTCAGGATCGGAGCAGTACTTC
CSASSSGSEQYF
>-|TRBJ2-1|-|TRBV30
TGTGCCTGGAGTGTTGGAGTCCTTACCGATGAGCAGTTCTTC
CAWSVGVLTDEQFF
>-|TRBJ1-5|many|TRBV18
TGTGCCAGCTCACCGGGGGAAAATCAGCCCCAGCATTTT
CASSPGENQPQHF